This TCR beta chain stems from a study of Graves' ophthalmopathy and Graves' hyperthyroidism. As the template, RNA transcripts were used to amplify TCR beta CDR3 regions. HTBI primers were used in a first-round RT-PCR, which preceded a second-round multiplex PCR. TCRdb processed the multiplex PCR reads anew with MiXCR; each CDR3 protein has one entry. The sample has some 150,000 distinct CDR3 sequences, roughly two fifths seen once. Sequencing input: peripheral blood. The TCR originated in a man aged 25-45 years with Graves' ophthalmopathy.

CDR3 protein: CATSDTPGQGAVYEQYF. CDR3 nucleotide sequence: TGTGCCACCAGTGACACACCGGGACAGGGGGCAGTGTACGAGCAGTACTTC. This chain connects TRBV24-1 to TRBJ2-7; 12 bases are a match to TRBD1. This CDR3 is built from 17 residues. Germline CDR1 is KGHDR and CDR2 is SFDVKD. V trimming: 4 bases; J trimming: 4 bases; junction bases outside the gene matches: 10.